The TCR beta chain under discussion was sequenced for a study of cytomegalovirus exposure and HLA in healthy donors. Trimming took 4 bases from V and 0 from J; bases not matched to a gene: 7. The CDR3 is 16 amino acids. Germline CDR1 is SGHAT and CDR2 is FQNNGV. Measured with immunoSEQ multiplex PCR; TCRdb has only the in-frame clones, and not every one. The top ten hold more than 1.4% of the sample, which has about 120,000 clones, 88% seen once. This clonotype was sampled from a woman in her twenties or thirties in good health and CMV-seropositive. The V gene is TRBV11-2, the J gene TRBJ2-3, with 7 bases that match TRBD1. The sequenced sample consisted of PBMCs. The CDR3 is CASSSLGDRSTDTQYF. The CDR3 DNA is TGTGCCAGCAGCTCATTAGGGGACAGAAGCACAGATACGCAGTATTTT.